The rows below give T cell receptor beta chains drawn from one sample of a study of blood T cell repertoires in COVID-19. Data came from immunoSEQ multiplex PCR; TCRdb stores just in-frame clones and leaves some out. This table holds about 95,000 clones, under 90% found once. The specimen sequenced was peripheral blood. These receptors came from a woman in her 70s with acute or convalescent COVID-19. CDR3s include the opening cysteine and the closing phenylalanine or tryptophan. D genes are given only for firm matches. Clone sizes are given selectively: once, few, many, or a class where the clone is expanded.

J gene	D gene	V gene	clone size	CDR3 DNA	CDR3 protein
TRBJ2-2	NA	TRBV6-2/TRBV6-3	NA	TGTGCCAGCAGTTCGAGGGACACCTTCACCGGGGAGCTGTTTTTT	CASSSRDTFTGELFF
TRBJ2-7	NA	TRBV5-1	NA	TGCGCCAGCAGCTTGGGTTCCAGTAACCCCTACGAGCAGTACTTC	CASSLGSSNPYEQYF
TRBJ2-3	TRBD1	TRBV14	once	TGTGCCAGCAGCCAAGATTTGACAGGGGGCGACTTATCGCTACCCACAGATACGCAGTATTTT	CASSQDLTGGDLSLPTDTQYF
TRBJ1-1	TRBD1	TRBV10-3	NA	TGTGCCATCAGCGATTTCTCCCGACAGGGGAACACTGAAGCTTTCTTT	CAISDFSRQGNTEAFF
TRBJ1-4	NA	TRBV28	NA	TGTGCCAGCAGTGCACAGGGCCCGAATGAAAAACTGTTTTTT	CASSAQGPNEKLFF
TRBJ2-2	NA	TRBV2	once	TGTGCCAGCAGGACTGGAGTGGCCGGGGAGCTGTTTTTT	CASRTGVAGELFF
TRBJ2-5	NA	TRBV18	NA	TGTGCCAGCTCACCCGACCAAGAGACCCAGTACTTC	CASSPDQETQYF
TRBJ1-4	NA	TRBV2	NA	TGTGCCAGCAGGCCCAGGGTGGGTGAAAAACTGTTTTTT	CASRPRVGEKLFF
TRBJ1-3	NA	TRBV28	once	TGTGCCAGCAGTTCGCCCGGGGCTGGAAACACCATATATTTT	CASSSPGAGNTIYF
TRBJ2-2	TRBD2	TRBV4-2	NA	TGTGCCAGCAGCCAAGGGACGGGGGGAGGTACCGGGGAGCTGTTTTTT	CASSQGTGGGTGELFF
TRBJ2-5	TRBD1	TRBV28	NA	TGTGCCAGCAGTTCCGCCGGTGCAGGGGGAGAGACCCAGTACTTC	CASSSAGAGGETQYF
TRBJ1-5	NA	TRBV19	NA	TGTGCCAGTAGTGCTCCTCCAGGGTATAATCAGCCCCAGCATTTT	CASSAPPGYNQPQHF
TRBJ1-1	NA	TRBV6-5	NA	TGTGCCAGCAGTTACCCAGACAATGACACAACCCTGTTT	CASSYPDNDTTLF
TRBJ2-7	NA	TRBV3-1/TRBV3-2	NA	TGTGCCAGCAGCCGGGAAGGAGGGTTAAGCTACGAGCAGTACTTC	CASSREGGLSYEQYF
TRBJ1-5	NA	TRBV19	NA	TGTGCCAGTAGTATTATGGGGGCTAGCAATCAGCCCCAGCATTTT	CASSIMGASNQPQHF
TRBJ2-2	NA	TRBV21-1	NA	TGTGCCAGCAGCAAAGCGCTTGGGACAGGGGGTTGCGGGGAGCTGTTTTTT	CASSKALGTGGCGELFF
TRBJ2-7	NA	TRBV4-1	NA	TGCGCCAGCAGCCAGAACCAAAGAGAATCCGAGCAGTACTTC	CASSQNQRESEQYF
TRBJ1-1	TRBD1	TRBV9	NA	TGTGCCAGCAGCGGATTAACAGGGGGGAGTGAAGCTTTCTTT	CASSGLTGGSEAFF
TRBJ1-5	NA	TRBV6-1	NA	TGTGCCAGCAGTGAAGAGAGGCGTCAGCCCCAGCATTTT	CASSEERRQPQHF
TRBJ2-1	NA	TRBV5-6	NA	TGTGCCAGCAGCCAGGCCTCGAGATCCTACAATGAGCAGTTCTTC	CASSQASRSYNEQFF
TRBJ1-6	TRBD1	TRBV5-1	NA	TGCGCCAGCAAGAGTAGGGACAGAAATTCACCCCTCCACTTT	CASKSRDRNSPLHF
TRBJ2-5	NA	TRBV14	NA	TGTGCCAGCAGCCAAGCTAGCCACCCAAGAGAGACCCAGTACTTC	CASSQASHPRETQYF
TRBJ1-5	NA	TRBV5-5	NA	TGTGCCAGCAGCTTGGAGGCAGGGAATCAGCCCCAGCATTTT	CASSLEAGNQPQHF
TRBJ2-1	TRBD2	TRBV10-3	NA	TGTGCCACAAAAGTGGCGGGAGGCGTCTTGGAGCAGTTCTTC	CATKVAGGVLEQFF
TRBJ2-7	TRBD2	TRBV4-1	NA	TGCGCCAGCAGCCAAGATAGGGCGGGAGGTTACGAGCAGTACTTC	CASSQDRAGGYEQYF
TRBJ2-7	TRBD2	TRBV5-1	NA	TGCGCCAGCAGCAGAGGACTAGCGGGGAACTCCTACGAGCAGTACTTC	CASSRGLAGNSYEQYF
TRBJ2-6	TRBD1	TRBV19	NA	TGTGCCAGTAGGGGGACAGGGGGCGCTGGGGCCAACGTCCTGACTTTC	CASRGTGGAGANVLTF
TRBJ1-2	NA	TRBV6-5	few	TGTGCCAGCAGCGCGACAGCTAACTATGGCTACACCTTC	CASSATANYGYTF
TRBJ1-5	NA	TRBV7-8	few	TGTGCCAGCAGCTCCTTTAACCGGGGGGCCCAGCCCCAGCATTTT	CASSSFNRGAQPQHF
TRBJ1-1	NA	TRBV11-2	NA	TGTGCCAGCAGCTTGTCTAGGACAGTGAACACTGAAGCTTTCTTT	CASSLSRTVNTEAFF
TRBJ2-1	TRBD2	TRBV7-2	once	TGTGCCAGCAGCTTTAGCGGGGGTGGCCAGTTCTTC	CASSFSGGGQFF
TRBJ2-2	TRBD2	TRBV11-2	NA	TGTGCCAGCAGCCCCTCTTCGGGGGGGACCGGGGAGCTGTTTTTT	CASSPSSGGTGELFF
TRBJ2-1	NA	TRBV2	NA	TGTGCCAGCAGTGTGGACCAGGGGAGTTACAATGAGCAGTTCTTC	CASSVDQGSYNEQFF
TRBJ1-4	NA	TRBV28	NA	TGTGCCAGCACCGGTGGCGGCGCAACTAATGAAAAACTGTTTTTT	CASTGGGATNEKLFF
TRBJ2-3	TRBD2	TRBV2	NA	TGTGCCAGCAGTGAAGAGGGGACTAGCGGGGGTAGCACAGATACGCAGTATTTT	CASSEEGTSGGSTDTQYF
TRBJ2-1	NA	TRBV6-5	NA	TGTGCCAGCAGTTACATGGAAACGGGAAGGAGGGATGAGCAGTTCTTC	CASSYMETGRRDEQFF
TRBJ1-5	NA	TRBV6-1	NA	TGTGCCAGCAGTGAGCAGGGCCTTAGCAATCAGCCCCAGCATTTT	CASSEQGLSNQPQHF
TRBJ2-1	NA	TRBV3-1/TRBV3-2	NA	TGTGCCAGCAGCCAGAGGGAGTATGAGCAGTTCTTC	CASSQREYEQFF
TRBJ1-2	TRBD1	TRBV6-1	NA	TGTGCCAGCAGTGGCACACTGGGACAGGGAGACTATGGCTACACCTTC	CASSGTLGQGDYGYTF
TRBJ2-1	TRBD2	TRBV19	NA	TGTGCCAGTAGTATAGGGCTGCGGGGGAGGATCTACAATGAGCAGTTCTTC	CASSIGLRGRIYNEQFF